The clone carrying this T cell receptor beta chain was seen only a few times. These data originate in a study of T cells in Graves' hyperthyroidism and ophthalmopathy. The source material, RNA transcripts, was used to amplify TCR beta CDR3 regions. The HTBI primer set was used in a first-round RT-PCR of the TCR CDR3. TCRdb reanalysed the multiplex PCR reads using MiXCR and keeps one entry per CDR3 protein. The sample has about 380,000 distinct CDR3 sequences, approximately 14% seen once. The V end was cut by 7 bases, the J end by 2 bases, with 17 bases between. Germline V gene sequence: CDR1 MNHEY, CDR2 SMNVEV (reference sequence). This CDR3 is built from 15 residues.

This TCR was recovered from a woman in her twenties or thirties with Graves' ophthalmopathy. Input material: blood. This rearrangement joins TRBV27 to TRBJ2-5; a possible D gene is TRBD1 (5 bases). CDR3 in amino acids: CASTQGGASQETQYF. The DNA for the CDR3 is TGTGCCAGCACCCAAGGTGGGGCTAGTCAAGAGACCCAGTACTTC.